These T cell receptor beta chains were read from a single sample in a study of cytomegalovirus exposure and HLA in healthy donors. Libraries were prepared by immunoSEQ multiplex PCR; TCRdb keeps only in-frame clonotypes and omits some of them. The sample consists of roughly 260,000 clones, about 83% of them appearing once. Source material: PBMCs. The receptors were gathered from a man aged 18 to 30 in good health and CMV-seronegative. The CDR3 runs from the conserved cysteine through the conserved F or W. A D gene is named only where the DNA matches it firmly. Clone size, where shown, is once, few, many, or a class for clones that have expanded.

TRBJ2-7 NA TRBV27 NA TGTGCCAGCAGTTCGGTCAGGGGTGGTCGAGAGCAGTACTTC CASSSVRGGREQYF
TRBJ1-6 few TRBV6-5 TRBD1 TGTGCCAGCAATAACGGGGGGACAGGGGGATCACCCCTCCACTTT CASNNGGTGGSPLHF
TRBJ2-5 NA TRBV9 TRBD2 TGTGCCAGCAGCGACCCGGGGACTAGCGGGGGGACCCAGTACTTC CASSDPGTSGGTQYF
TRBJ2-3 NA TRBV7-9 NA TGTGCCAGCAGCCCTTACTCGGCAGATACGCAGTATTTT CASSPYSADTQYF
TRBJ2-6 NA TRBV5-1 NA TGCGCCAGCTCTTCTAACGTGCTTTCTGGGGCCAACGTCCTGACTTTC CASSSNVLSGANVLTF
TRBJ1-2 NA TRBV28 TRBD1 TGTGCCAGCAGTTTGGGTGGGACAGACTATGGCTACACCTTC CASSLGGTDYGYTF
TRBJ1-2 NA TRBV6-1 NA TGTGCCAGCAGTGAAGGGGGGCGCGTTTATGGCTACACCTTC CASSEGGRVYGYTF
TRBJ2-7 NA TRBV6-6 NA TGTGCCAGTATGAGGTCCTACGAGCAGTACTTC CASMRSYEQYF
TRBJ2-3 NA TRBV5-4 TRBD2 TGTGCCAGCAGCTTGTTGCCCCCTAGCGGTGACTATATCGATACGCAGTATTTT CASSLLPPSGDYIDTQYF
TRBJ2-2 NA TRBV6-1 TRBD1 TGTGCCAGCAGCCCGGGACAGGGGTACACCGGGGAGCTGTTTTTT CASSPGQGYTGELFF
TRBJ2-7 NA TRBV4-1 TRBD2 TGCGCCAGCAGCCTAGCGGGAGGGCCGAACGAGCAGTACTTC CASSLAGGPNEQYF
TRBJ1-2 NA TRBV14 NA TGTGCCAGCAGCCCACAGTCGTTTGGCTACACCTTC CASSPQSFGYTF
TRBJ2-5 NA TRBV28 TRBD1 TGTGCCAGCAGTTTAGCGACAGGGGGGGAGACCCAGTACTTC CASSLATGGETQYF
TRBJ1-3 NA TRBV11-2 NA TGTGCCAGCAGCTTATCCCGCTCTGGAAACACCATATATTTT CASSLSRSGNTIYF
TRBJ1-1 NA TRBV6-1 NA TGTGCCAGCAGAGTAGACACGATGAACACTGAAGCTTTCTTT CASRVDTMNTEAFF
TRBJ1-4 few TRBV19 TRBD1 TGTGCCAGCAGGGGGATCACTAATGAAAAACTGTTTTTT CASRGITNEKLFF
TRBJ2-1 few TRBV7-2 NA TGTGCCAGCAGCTTAATTCACGCTCCGCGCTACAATGAGCAGTTCTTC CASSLIHAPRYNEQFF
TRBJ2-3 NA TRBV28 NA TGTGCCAGCGGGGAGTTTTCAGATACGCAGTATTTT CASGEFSDTQYF
TRBJ1-3 NA TRBV4-1 TRBD1 TGCGCCAGCAGCCATCAGACAGGGGACTTCTCTGGAAACACCATATATTTT CASSHQTGDFSGNTIYF
TRBJ2-7 NA TRBV4-3 TRBD2 TGCGCCAGCAGCCAAGCGGGAGGGCCTTACGAGCAGTACTTC CASSQAGGPYEQYF
TRBJ2-4 NA TRBV23-1 NA TGCGCCAGCAGTCAATCATCTGGTTACACAGGCCGATTTCAGTACTTC CASSQSSGYTGRFQYF
TRBJ1-1 NA TRBV18 TRBD1 TGTGCCAGCTCACCATATGGACAGGGGATTTCGGTCGGAACTGAAGCTTTCTTT CASSPYGQGISVGTEAFF
TRBJ2-7 NA TRBV27 TRBD2 TGTGCCAGCAGCAGGATAGCGGGGGAAACCTACGAGCAGTACTTC CASSRIAGETYEQYF
TRBJ2-7 NA TRBV19 TRBD2 TGTGCCAGTAGTACTAGCGGGGGCAGATCGGTGCAGTACTTC CASSTSGGRSVQYF
TRBJ2-2 once TRBV6-5 NA TGTGCCAGCAGTTATTACAGGAACACCGGGGAGCTGTTTTTT CASSYYRNTGELFF
TRBJ1-6 NA TRBV5-6 TRBD1 TGTGCCAGCAGCCGGAGGACAGGGAATTCACCCCTCCACTTT CASSRRTGNSPLHF
TRBJ2-3 NA TRBV29-1 NA TGCAGCGTTGAAAACTTCGATACGCAGTATTTT CSVENFDTQYF
TRBJ1-3 NA TRBV6-6 NA TGTGCCAGCAGTCTAGATCAGGGCGCAGGAAACACCATATATTTT CASSLDQGAGNTIYF
TRBJ2-1 NA TRBV4-1 NA TGCGCCAGCAGCAGAAGCCCAGGGTCGGAAAATGAGCAGTTCTTC CASSRSPGSENEQFF
TRBJ2-1 NA TRBV27 TRBD2 TGTGCCAGCAGCGTATCAGGGAGGGTCGAGCAGTTCTTC CASSVSGRVEQFF
TRBJ2-7 NA TRBV25-1 NA TGTGCCAGCAGTGAGGGGGGGGCGATCGAGCAGTACTTC CASSEGGAIEQYF
TRBJ2-3 NA TRBV7-2 TRBD2 TGTGCCAGCAGCTCGACTAGCGGGGGGTACGCAGATACGCAGTATTTT CASSSTSGGYADTQYF